The 8 T cell receptor beta chains listed next were all sequenced from one sample in a study of multiple sclerosis patients with progressive multifocal leukoencephalopathy (dated by TCRdb to the late 2010s). The library was produced with the immunoSEQ multiplex PCR assay. The table comes from immuneACCESS by way of TCRdb, which keeps in-frame sequences with V and J called. Part of the clones is missing from these tables; in studies checked, under half for an unresolved V gene and the rest for unknown reasons. This sample gives over 25,000 clones in total; approximately 84% of them show up just once. Jointly, the top ten make up 3% to 3.5% of the sample. Reading the label with the study, this specimen's time point is: time of PML onset. In light of the paper, this sample's treatment or condition label describes: on natalizumab therapy at sampling. Sequenced here: PBMCs, sampled from a patient treated with natalizumab. These receptors all stem from a human donor with progressive multifocal leukoencephalopathy.

J is TRBJ2-3 and V is TRBV7-9; D may correspond to TRBD1 or TRBD2 (7 bases each). V shed 5 bases and J shed 5 bases, with 20 bases lying between them. Germline V CDR1 and CDR2: SEHNR, FQNEAQ (reference sequence). The CDR3 spans 16 residues. The CDR3 sequence: CASSVGGTGEGDTQYF. The CDR3 nucleotides read TGTGCCAGCAGCGTGGGGGGCACAGGGGAGGGAGATACGCAGTATTTT. Full variable domain (rest looked up from reference TRBV7-9 and TRBJ2-3): DTGVSQNPRHKITKRGQNVTFRCDPISEHNRLYWYRQTLGQGPEFLTYFQNEAQLEKSRLLSDRFSAERPKGSFSTLEIQRTEQGDSAMYLCASSVGGTGEGDTQYFGPGTRLTVL.

The chain uses TRBV9 and TRBJ1-2; 7 nucleotides line up with TRBD1. J was trimmed by 2 bases and V by 0 bases; bases with no gene match: 4. The CDR3 contains 15 residues. From germline, CDR1 is SGDLS and CDR2 YYNGEE. CDR3 residues: CASSVAPGQNYGYTF. In DNA form, the CDR3 reads TGTGCCAGCAGCGTAGCCCCGGGACAGAACTATGGCTACACCTTC.

The chain employs TRBV6-5 and TRBJ2-7; D assignment may be TRBD1 or TRBD2 (5 bases each). V dropped 8 bases and J dropped 4 bases, with 9 bases sitting between them. Germline CDR1 MNHEY, CDR2 SVGAGI. The CDR3 is made up of 11 amino acids. The CDR3 reads CASQGPYEQYF. DNA of the CDR3: TGTGCCAGCCAGGGACCATACGAGCAGTACTTC.

J is TRBJ2-1 and V is TRBV5-1; D unresolved. From germline, CDR1 is SGHRS and CDR2 YFSETQ. Trimming removed 2 bases from V and 2 bases from J, with 11 bases in between. The CDR3 runs to 15 residues. DNA for the CDR3: TGCGCCAGCAGCTTACAGACACCTACCTACAATGAGCAGTTCTTC. This encodes CASSLQTPTYNEQFF.

This rearrangement joins TRBV2 to TRBJ1-4; no firm D call. Trimming removed 3 bases at V and 8 bases at J, with 10 bases between. This CDR3 has 13 residues. Germline V CDR1 and CDR2: SNHLY, FYNNEI. For the CDR3, the DNA is TGTGCCAGCAGTGACGTGGCATCGGAAAAACTGTTTTTT. Translation: CASSDVASEKLFF.

The chain has TRBV6-1 and TRBJ1-1; 7 nucleotides align to TRBD1. V shed 10 bases and J 2 bases; nucleotides not matched to a gene: 7. Germline CDR1 MNHNS, CDR2 SASEGT. CDR3 length: 13 amino acids. CDR3 sequence (DNA): TGTGCCAATCAAGGGGGCCCAAACACTGAAGCTTTCTTT. Translated, it gives CANQGGPNTEAFF.

This rearrangement joins TRBV4-1 to TRBJ2-3; unclear D gene. V was shortened by 5 bases and J by 4 bases, with 16 bases between the two germline ends. CDR3 length: 15 amino acids. Per the germline V gene, CDR1 is MGHRA and CDR2 is YSYEKL. The CDR3 bases are TGCGCCAGCAGCTCTGGGGAACTCCAGCCAGATACGCAGTATTTT. It encodes CASSSGELQPDTQYF.

The sample holds a few counts of this clone. V gene TRBV6-4 combines with J gene TRBJ2-2; 10 positions match TRBD2. Germline lookup yields CDR1 MRHNA and CDR2 SNTAGT. The length of the CDR3 is 15 residues. The junction had 0 bases not matched to a gene; V was cut back by 2 bases and J by 3 bases. The chain's CDR3 is CASSDGTSDTGELFF. The CDR3 DNA is TGTGCCAGCAGTGACGGGACTAGCGACACCGGGGAGCTGTTTTTT.